This T cell receptor (beta chain) was sequenced during a study of cytomegalovirus exposure and HLA in healthy donors. Primers for the PCR totalled 60 Vbeta and 13 Jbeta. Authors' analysis steps: Unique TCR beta chains numbered around 75 million in a later analysis, with roughly 11 million shared. Generated by immunoSEQ multiplex PCR, the TCRdb table keeps only in-frame clones and is missing some. For V, J and clone size, that table is used; D and trimming come from the DNA. This repertoire shows roughly 170,000 clones, around 80% found once; its top ten account for 1.4%. The V gene's germline CDR1 is SGHAT and CDR2 FQNNGV. This CDR3 region has 16 residues. The ends lost 4 bases at V and 5 bases at J; junction bases unmatched: 12. This clone was picked up a small number of times. What it binds is not known. Study conclusions and caveats: Rates of TCR association differed by HLA locus in a later analysis, with DRB1 highest and HLA-C lowest. According to an earlier analysis, most TCR beta V segments yielded productive rearrangements about 87% or about 30% of the time. Compared with the roughly 700-donor mean, an Asian-associated ancestry cluster reportedly had fewer N-insertions, according to a later analysis.

The clonotype comes from a woman under 40 in good health and CMV-seropositive. The chain has TRBV11-2 and TRBJ2-5; 8 positions agree with TRBD2. Source material: PBMCs. CDR3: CASSSHKGGLGETQYF. Written as DNA, the CDR3 is TGTGCCAGCAGCTCCCACAAAGGGGGACTAGGGGAGACCCAGTACTTC.